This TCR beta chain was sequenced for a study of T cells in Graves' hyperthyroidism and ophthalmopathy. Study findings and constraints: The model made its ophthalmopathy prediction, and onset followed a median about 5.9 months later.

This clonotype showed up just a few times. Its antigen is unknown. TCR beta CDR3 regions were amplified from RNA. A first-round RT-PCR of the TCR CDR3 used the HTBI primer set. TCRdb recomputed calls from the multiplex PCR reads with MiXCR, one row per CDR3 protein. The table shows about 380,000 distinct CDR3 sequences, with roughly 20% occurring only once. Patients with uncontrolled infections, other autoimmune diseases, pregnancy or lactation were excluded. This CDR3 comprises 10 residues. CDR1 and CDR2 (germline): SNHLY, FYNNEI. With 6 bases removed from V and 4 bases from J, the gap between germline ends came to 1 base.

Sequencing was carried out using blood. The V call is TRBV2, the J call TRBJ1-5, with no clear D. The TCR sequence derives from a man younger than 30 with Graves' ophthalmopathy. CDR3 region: CASRNQPQHF. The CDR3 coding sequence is TGTGCCAGCAGAAATCAGCCCCAGCATTTT.